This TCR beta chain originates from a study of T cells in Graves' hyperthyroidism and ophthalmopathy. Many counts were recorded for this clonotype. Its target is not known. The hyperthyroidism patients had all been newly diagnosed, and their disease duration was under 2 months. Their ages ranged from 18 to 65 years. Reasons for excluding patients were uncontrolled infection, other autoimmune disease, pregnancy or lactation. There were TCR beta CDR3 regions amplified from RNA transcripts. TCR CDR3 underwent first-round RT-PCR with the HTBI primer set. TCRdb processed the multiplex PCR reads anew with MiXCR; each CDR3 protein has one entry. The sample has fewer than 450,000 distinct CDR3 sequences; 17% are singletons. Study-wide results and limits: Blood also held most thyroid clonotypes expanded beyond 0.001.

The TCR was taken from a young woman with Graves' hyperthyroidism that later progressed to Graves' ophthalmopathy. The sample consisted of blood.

The CDR3 here is CASSLSRYTGELFF. CDR3 in DNA: TGTGCCAGCAGTTTATCCCGGTACACCGGGGAGCTGTTTTTT. V gene TRBV12-3 or TRBV12-4 combines with J gene TRBJ2-2; D uncertain. V lost 2 bases, J lost 3 bases, and 7 bases lay in between. This CDR3 has 14 residues.